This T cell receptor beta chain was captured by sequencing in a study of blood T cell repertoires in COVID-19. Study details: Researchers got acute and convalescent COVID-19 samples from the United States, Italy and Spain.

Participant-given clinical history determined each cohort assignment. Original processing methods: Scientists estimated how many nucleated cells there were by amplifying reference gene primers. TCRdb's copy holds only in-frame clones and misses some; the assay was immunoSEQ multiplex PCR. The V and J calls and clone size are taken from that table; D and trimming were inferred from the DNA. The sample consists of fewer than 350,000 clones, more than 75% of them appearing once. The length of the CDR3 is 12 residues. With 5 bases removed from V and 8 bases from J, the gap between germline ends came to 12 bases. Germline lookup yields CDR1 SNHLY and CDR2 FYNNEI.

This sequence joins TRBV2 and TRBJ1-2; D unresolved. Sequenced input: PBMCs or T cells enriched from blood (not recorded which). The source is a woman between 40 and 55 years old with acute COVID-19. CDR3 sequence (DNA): TGTGCCAGCAGTATATTCGGGTCCGGCTACACCTTC. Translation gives CASSIFGSGYTF.